This TCR beta chain was profiled in a study of CD4 T cells in relation to SARS-CoV-2 and coronaviruses. Germline CDR1 is MNHEY and CDR2 is SVGEGT. V dropped 6 bases and J dropped 1 base, with 18 bases sitting between them. This CDR3 has 16 amino acids. Before the COVID-19 pandemic, during about 2010-2019, CD4+ T cells were taken from unexposed donors. CD4+ T cells were isolated from the cells after 10 days of culture. Generated by immunoSEQ multiplex PCR, the TCRdb table keeps only in-frame clones and is missing some. The table lists roughly 30,000 clones, 76% of them singletons. Of note for this clone: Its antigen is undetermined.

The chain is built from TRBV6-2 or TRBV6-3 and TRBJ2-5; maybe TRBD1 (6 bases). Sequenced input: CD4+ T cells from PBMCs, cultured in vitro. This TCR came from a human donor in good health. The CDR3 spells CASSPGPRQVQETQYF. The DNA for the CDR3 is TGTGCCAGCAGCCCCGGCCCTAGACAGGTCCAAGAGACCCAGTACTTC.